This T cell receptor beta chain stems from a study of blood T cells in healthy people across ages. Study-wide findings and caveats: Per million T cells, TCR beta diversity dropped about linearly as age rose. PBMCs were not sorted, which prevented a conclusive comparison of naive versus antigen-experienced cells.

In the case of this clonotype: The antigen is not known.

The donors, aged about 6 to 95, were healthy Caucasians from Russia. Every participating donor contributed roughly 9.6 milliliters of peripheral blood through a draw. For the second PCR, which ran for about 7 to 11 cycles, a sample-barcoded 5' primer and a J-beta primer mix were used. TCRdb re-called the 5' RACE reads through MiXCR, storing one row per CDR3 protein. The sample lists about 640,000 distinct CDR3 sequences, roughly three fifths seen once, with 30% to 40% in the top ten. Germline V lookup: CDR1 MNHNS, CDR2 SASEGT. CDR3 length: 14 amino acids. This TCR derives from a man aged 60 to 69 in good health. The J gene is TRBJ2-1, the V gene TRBV6-1; either TRBD1 or TRBD2 may fit D (5 bases each). The assigned J gene may be wrong: the sequence end matches TRBJ2-7 better. Sample: blood. The CDR3 protein is CASTGARSYNEQYF. CDR3 bases: TGTGCCAGCACCGGGGCCCGCTCCTACAATGAGCAGTACTTC.